This entry lists 5 T cell receptor beta chains sequenced from one sample in a study of cytomegalovirus exposure and HLA in healthy donors. Libraries were prepared by immunoSEQ multiplex PCR; TCRdb keeps only in-frame clonotypes and omits some of them. The sample has just under 150,000 clones, roughly 86% seen once. Specimen: PBMCs. These receptors were collected from a man in his late teens or twenties in good health and CMV-seropositive.

The genes are TRBV5-1 and TRBJ1-1; D is undetermined. The CDR3 length is 16 residues. Germline CDR1 and CDR2: SGHRS and YFSETQ. Trimming removed 0 bases from V and 0 bases from J, with 12 bases in between. CDR3 DNA: TGCGCCAGCAGCTTGGCCGGTCACAGAATGAACACTGAAGCTTTCTTT. This gives the protein CASSLAGHRMNTEAFF. Full variable domain (outside the CDR3, taken from reference TRBV5-1 and TRBJ1-1): KAGVTQTPRYLIKTRGQQVTLSCSPISGHRSVSWYQQTPGQGLQFLFEYFSETQRNKGNFPGRFSGRQFSNSRSEMNVSTLELGDSALYLCASSLAGHRMNTEAFFGQGTRLTVV.

The chain is built from TRBV25-1 and TRBJ1-5; 8 bases are a match to TRBD1. The germline V gene has CDR1 MGHDK and CDR2 SYGVNS. V lost 8 bases to trimming and J lost 5 bases; unmatched junction nucleotides: 8. The CDR3 is 14 residues long. The CDR3 spells CASRQTGGDQPQHF. Written as DNA, the CDR3 is TGTGCCAGCCGACAAACAGGGGGTGATCAGCCCCAGCATTTT.

The chain uses TRBV7-2 and TRBJ1-4; D is uncertain. CDR1 is SGHTA, CDR2 FQGNSA, per germline. This CDR3 is 13 amino acids long. The ends were cut back, 5 bases at V and 4 bases at J, with 8 bases in the middle. CDR3 residues: CASSTAINEKLFF. The CDR3 DNA follows: TGTGCCAGCAGCACTGCAATTAATGAAAAACTGTTTTTT.

CDR3 loop: CASSPTFRQTPEAFF. CDR3 coding DNA: TGTGCCAGCAGCCCAACCTTCCGACAGACACCTGAAGCTTTCTTT. The rearrangement uses TRBV7-2 and TRBJ1-1, with D tentatively TRBD1 (5 bases). The CDR3 consists of 15 residues. The V end was cut by 5 bases, the J end by 6 bases, with 19 bases between. Germline V CDR1 and CDR2: SGHTA, FQGNSA.

This clone was detected only once. This chain connects TRBV9 to TRBJ2-1; a possible D gene is TRBD2 (6 bases). V was cut by 0 bases and J by 7 bases, with 14 bases left in between. Germline-derived CDR1 and CDR2 are SGDLS and YYNGEE. This CDR3 region has 15 residues. CDR3 DNA sequence: TGTGCCAGCAGCGTAGAGGGAGGACTTTTAAATGAGCAGTTCTTC. This encodes CASSVEGGLLNEQFF.